The present entry profiles one TCR beta chain with its context. As yet, its antigen is unknown. Sequencing was performed with immunoSEQ multiplex PCR; in TCRdb, only in-frame clones are kept and a portion is missing. The sample has about 58,000 clones, about nine tenths seen once. V was cut by 4 bases and J by 3 bases, with 12 bases left in between. Germline CDR1 is SGHTS and CDR2 is YDEGEE. This CDR3 spans 14 amino acids. This sample is part of a study of OX40 agonist ivuxolimab in advanced cancers. Study overall: Across the patients, intravenous ivuxolimab was delivered every 2 weeks at 0.01 to 10 mg/kg. Three partial responders included one hepatocellular carcinoma patient and two cutaneous melanoma patients. Study observations and caveats: On average, CD8+ T cells had more expanded clones than CD4+. Certain nonresponders additionally had low normalized T-cell clonal expansion.

The sequence derives from an adult with an advanced solid tumor such as melanoma, head and neck, liver or kidney cancer. The rearrangement uses TRBV5-8 and TRBJ2-3; the D gene is possibly TRBD1 (5 bases). Source: CD4+ or CD8+ T cells sorted from blood, taken in a trial of the OX40 agonist ivuxolimab. The CDR3 protein is CASSPRRGTDTQYF. Written as DNA, the CDR3 is TGTGCCAGCAGCCCTAGAAGGGGAACAGATACGCAGTATTTT.